This T cell receptor (beta chain) originates from a study of beta chain features in type 1 diabetes. Overall study: Patients did not differ from healthy donors in age, gender or cell yield.

The CDR3 covers 15 residues. V was pared by 0 bases and J by 4 bases, with 10 bases between. Germline V CDR1 and CDR2: SGHDT, YYEEEE. Only a few counts were recorded for this clone. No antigen is known for it. The entirety of the isolated RNA underwent reverse transcription, so expressed TCRB transcripts were sequenced. This table comes from immunoSEQ multiplex PCR, and its TCRdb copy is limited to in-frame clones, with some not included. The sample has 55,000 to 80,000 clones; roughly 49% are singletons. Findings and limits, study-wide: Shorter TCRB CDR3s, moderately but significantly so, were found in Type 1 diabetes patients in all four CD4+ subsets.

The sample taken for sequencing was central memory CD4+ T cells from blood. The sequence came from a man younger than 45 with type 1 diabetes. The chain has TRBV5-6 and TRBJ2-2; weak D call: TRBD1 (6 bases). CDR3 loop: CASSLGYRVTGELFF. The CDR3 bases are TGTGCCAGCAGCTTGGGTTACAGGGTCACCGGGGAGCTGTTTTTT. The variable domain in full, completed from reference TRBV5-6 and TRBJ2-2, reads DAGVTQSPTHLIKTRGQQVTLRCSPKSGHDTVSWYQQALGQGPQFIFQYYEEEERQRGNFPDRFSGHQFPNYSSELNVNALLLGDSALYLCASSLGYRVTGELFFGEGSRLTVL.